This T cell receptor beta chain was sequenced in a study of T cell responses to AZD1222 COVID-19 vaccine. Looked up from germline, CDR1 is MNHNS and CDR2 is SASEGT. The CDR3 spans 16 residues. V was shortened by 3 bases and J by 5 bases, with 19 bases between the two germline ends. A remark on this clone: Its cognate antigen is unknown.

Findings and caveats of the study: Most donors were white British, females outnumbered males, and clonal diversity was possibly underestimated. The reported proportion of spike-specific TCRs targeting unmutated variant regions was nearly half. Spike-specific TCR breadth and depth grew following two AZD1222 doses.

Clones were sequenced by immunoSEQ multiplex PCR, and TCRdb holds only the in-frame ones, with some missing. The table includes about 100,000 clones, about nine tenths detected once. This receptor was taken from an adult in good health. This specimen was peripheral blood, taken on day 0 of AZD1222 vaccination. V gene TRBV6-1 combines with J gene TRBJ1-2, with D hard to call. In DNA form, the CDR3 reads TGTGCCAGCAGTGAGCCTGACTCGTTCTCGAGGTATGGCTACACCTTC. This codes for CASSEPDSFSRYGYTF.